This T cell receptor (beta chain) is from a study of shared clonotypes between healthy human individuals. Notes on the study in general: Generation probability values for non-shared clonotypes were lower than those for clonotypes shared by all four donors.

Terminally differentiated effector memory CD45RA+ cells were excluded by CCR7 positive selection of CD45RO-negative cells. Per the germline V gene, CDR1 is MNHEY and CDR2 is SVGAGI. The CDR3 totals 15 residues. V was clipped by 0 bases and J by 5 bases, with 14 bases between them. A remark on this clone: Its antigen is unknown.

Each sorted subset replicate got 200 ng genomic DNA, roughly 33,000 genomes. Only in-frame clones appear in the TCRdb table, and some are missing; sequencing was by immunoSEQ multiplex PCR. This table has about 700,000 clones, around 92% appearing once. This chain connects TRBV6-5 to TRBJ2-7; the D gene is possibly TRBD2 (7 bases). Source material: naive CD8+ T cells sorted from blood. This receptor was identified in a young man in good health. The CDR3 DNA reads TGTGCCAGCAGTTACTCGAATGGGGGGGGCCACGAGCAGTACTTC. This gives the protein CASSYSNGGGHEQYF.